A single sample is the source of the 10 T cell receptor beta chains below, sequenced in a study of early T cells in non-severe SARS-CoV-2 infection. TCRdb reanalysed the 5' RACE reads using MiXCR and keeps one entry per CDR3 protein. The repertoire has 25,000 to 35,000 distinct CDR3 sequences, over 6.5% of them found once; the top ten carry about 3.8%. Sequencing was done on a sample of whole blood. These receptors all come from an adult who was a healthcare worker with PCR-confirmed SARS-CoV-2 infection or an uninfected control (not recorded which).

In this sample, this clonotype turned up many times. This rearrangement joins TRBV29-1 to TRBJ2-7; possibly TRBD1 or TRBD2 for D (5 bases each). Trimming stripped 7 bases from V and 0 bases from J, with 16 bases between. Germline V CDR1 and CDR2: SQVTM, ANQGSEA. CDR3 length: 14 residues. The CDR3 sequence: CSAVWGISSYEQYF. The CDR3 DNA reads TGCAGCGCCGTTTGGGGGATAAGCTCCTACGAGCAGTACTTC.

This clonotype was counted ten times or more. V and J are TRBV19 and TRBJ1-5; 7 bases map to TRBD1. The CDR3 has 15 amino acids. Germline CDR1 is LNHDA and CDR2 is SQIVND (reference sequence). Unmatched junction bases numbered 6, after V lost 6 bases and J lost 1 base. The CDR3 reads CASRYGTASNQPQHF. The CDR3 DNA reads as TGTGCCAGTAGATACGGGACAGCGAGCAATCAGCCCCAGCATTTT.

This clonotype was observed many times. This chain joins TRBV20-1 and TRBJ2-3; TRBD2 agrees at 8 bases. Germline assignment: CDR1 DFQATT and CDR2 SNEGSKA (reference sequence). This CDR3 has 14 residues. J gave up 4 bases and V 3 bases, and 6 bases lay outside the gene matches. The CDR3: CSARTGGKSDTQYF. DNA for the CDR3: TGCAGTGCTAGGACGGGAGGGAAGTCAGATACGCAGTATTTT.

This clonotype showed up just a few times. The rearrangement uses TRBV4-2 and TRBJ1-3; D is undetermined. V gave up 0 bases and J gave up 0 bases, with 12 bases separating them. The CDR3 length is 17 residues. Germline V gene data show CDR1 as LGHNA and CDR2 as YNFKEQ. The CDR3 region has the DNA TGTGCCAGCAGCCAAGATAGGTTCTCGGGCTCTGGAAACACCATATATTTT. Translated: CASSQDRFSGSGNTIYF.

V usage is TRBV29-1 and J usage is TRBJ2-7; D uncertain. The V gene lost 1 base and the J gene lost 2 bases, with 15 bases spanning the gap. The CDR3 has 15 residues. Germline lookup yields CDR1 SQVTM and CDR2 ANQGSEA. The CDR3 spells CSVEVGSDGTYEQYF. In DNA form, the CDR3 reads TGCAGCGTTGAAGTGGGCTCCGACGGAACCTACGAGCAGTACTTC.

This clonotype was detected many times. The rearrangement uses TRBV4-1 and TRBJ1-2; TRBD1 is a possible D gene (5 bases). The CDR3 sequence is 15 residues long. Germline-derived CDR1 and CDR2 are MGHRA and YSYEKL. The V end was cut by 0 bases, the J end by 5 bases, with 13 bases between. The CDR3 loop reads CASSQDIQGSYGYTF. As DNA, the CDR3 is TGCGCCAGCAGCCAAGATATTCAGGGCTCATATGGCTACACCTTC.

This clonotype was observed at least ten times. The chain is built from TRBV12-3 or TRBV12-4 and TRBJ1-1; D gene unclear. This CDR3 is 13 amino acids long. Trimming stripped 6 bases from V and 3 bases from J, with 11 bases between. In DNA form, the CDR3 reads TGTGCCAGCAGGGGAGTAGAGGACACTGAAGCTTTCTTT. Translating it yields CASRGVEDTEAFF.

This clonotype was recorded a few times. The V gene is TRBV9, the J gene TRBJ2-3; D not certain. The CDR3 sequence is 12 residues long. Per germline, CDR1 SGDLS and CDR2 YYNGEE. V was trimmed by 3 bases and J by 11 bases, leaving 13 bases between them. The CDR3 region is CASSDPRPGQYF. Here the CDR3 DNA reads TGTGCCAGCAGCGATCCCCGGCCTGGGCAGTATTTT.

This clonotype was seen repeatedly, ten times or more. The CDR3 here is CASATGTGGYEQYF. As DNA, the CDR3 is TGTGCCAGCGCTACCGGGACAGGGGGGTACGAGCAGTACTTC. The chain couples TRBV3-1 to TRBJ2-7, with 11 bases matching TRBD1. The CDR3 runs to 14 residues. The germline V gene encodes CDR1 LGHDT and CDR2 YNNKEL (reference sequence). The V segment lost 8 bases and the J segment 4 bases; nucleotides outside the gene matches: 7.

This clonotype was found many times. The rearrangement links TRBV10-2 to TRBJ1-2, with 12 nucleotides matching TRBD1. Germline trimming cut 3 bases from V and 14 bases from J; bases unmatched to any gene: 10. Germline V gene sequence: CDR1 WSHSY, CDR2 SAAADI. The CDR3 has 14 residues. The CDR3 spells CASSDRGTGGVNTF. CDR3 nucleotides: TGCGCCAGCAGTGACAGAGGGACAGGGGGCGTGAATACCTTC.